The subject of this entry is one T cell receptor beta chain. The sample originates from a study of blood T cell repertoires in COVID-19. The wider study: The samples span acute and convalescent COVID-19 from the United States, Italy and Spain. Nucleic acid was either cDNA or gDNA, and it came from T cells, B-cell-depleted T cells, or PBMCs.

As originally analysed: How many nucleated cells were present was estimated from reference gene primer amplification. Clones were sequenced by immunoSEQ multiplex PCR, and TCRdb holds only the in-frame ones, with some missing. That table is the source of V, J and clone size, and D and trimming were worked out from the DNA. The sample includes about 70,000 clones, 81% of them seen just once. This TCR was recovered from a woman in her sixties or seventies with acute or convalescent COVID-19. Sequencing input: peripheral blood.

CDR3 protein: CASRRGLAGNTGELFF. DNA for the CDR3: TGTGCCAGCAGAAGAGGACTAGCGGGGAACACCGGGGAGCTGTTTTTT. The chain couples TRBV27 to TRBJ2-2; 11 nucleotides match TRBD2. Germline V CDR1 and CDR2: MNHEY, SMNVEV (reference sequence). The CDR3 contains 16 residues. J was trimmed by 1 base and V by 6 bases; bases with no gene match: 4.